This T cell receptor (beta chain) is from a study of blood T cell repertoires in COVID-19. At the level of the study: The United States, Italy and Spain provided the acute and convalescent COVID-19 samples. From T cells, B-cell-depleted T cells, or PBMCs came the material, which was cDNA or gDNA.

From germline, CDR1 is SGHTA and CDR2 FQGNSA. V shed 2 bases and J shed 5 bases, with 16 bases lying between them. The CDR3 is 15 amino acids. The assay was immunoSEQ multiplex PCR, and TCRdb's table has in-frame clones only and misses some. This table has more than 150,000 clones, roughly nine tenths appearing once. The rearrangement links TRBV7-2 to TRBJ2-7; D is uncertain. The sequence derives from a woman between 65 and 79 years old with acute or convalescent COVID-19. Sequences were obtained from peripheral blood. In DNA form, the CDR3 reads TGTGCCAGCAGCTTATATAACAGAGATCTCGACGAGCAGTACTTC. Translating it yields CASSLYNRDLDEQYF.